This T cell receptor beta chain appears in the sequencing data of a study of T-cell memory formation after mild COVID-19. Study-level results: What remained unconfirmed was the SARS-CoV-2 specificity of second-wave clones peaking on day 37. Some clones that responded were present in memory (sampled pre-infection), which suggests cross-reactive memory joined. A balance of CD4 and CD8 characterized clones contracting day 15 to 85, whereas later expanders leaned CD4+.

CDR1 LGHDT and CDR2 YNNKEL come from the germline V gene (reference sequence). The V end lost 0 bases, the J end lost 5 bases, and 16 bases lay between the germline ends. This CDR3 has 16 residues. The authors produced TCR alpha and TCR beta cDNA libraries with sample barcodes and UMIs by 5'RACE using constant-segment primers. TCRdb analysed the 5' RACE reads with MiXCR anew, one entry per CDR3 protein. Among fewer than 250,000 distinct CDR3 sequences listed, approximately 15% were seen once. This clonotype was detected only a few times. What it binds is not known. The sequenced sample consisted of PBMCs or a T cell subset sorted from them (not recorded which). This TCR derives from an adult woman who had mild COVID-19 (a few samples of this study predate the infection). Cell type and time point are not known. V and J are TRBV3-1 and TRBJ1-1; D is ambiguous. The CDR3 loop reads CASSQDQVTGWTEAFF. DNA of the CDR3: TGTGCCAGCAGCCAAGATCAGGTCACGGGATGGACTGAAGCTTTCTTT.